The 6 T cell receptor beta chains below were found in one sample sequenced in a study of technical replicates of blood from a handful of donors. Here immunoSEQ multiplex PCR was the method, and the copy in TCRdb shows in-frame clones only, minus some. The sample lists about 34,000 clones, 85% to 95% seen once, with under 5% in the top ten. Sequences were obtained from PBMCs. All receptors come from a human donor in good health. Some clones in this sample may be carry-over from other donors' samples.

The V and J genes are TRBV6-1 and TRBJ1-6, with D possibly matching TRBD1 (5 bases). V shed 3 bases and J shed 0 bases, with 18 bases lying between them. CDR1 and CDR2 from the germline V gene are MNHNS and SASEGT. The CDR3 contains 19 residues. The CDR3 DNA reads TGTGCCAGCAGTGATATTAGGGGACTAATTAGCTCCTATAATTCACCCCTCCACTTT. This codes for CASSDIRGLISSYNSPLHF.

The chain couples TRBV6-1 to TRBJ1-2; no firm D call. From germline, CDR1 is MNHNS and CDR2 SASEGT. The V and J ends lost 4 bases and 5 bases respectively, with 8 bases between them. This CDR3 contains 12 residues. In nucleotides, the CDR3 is TGTGCCAGCAGTGGCAACAGATATGGCTACACCTTC. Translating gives CASSGNRYGYTF.

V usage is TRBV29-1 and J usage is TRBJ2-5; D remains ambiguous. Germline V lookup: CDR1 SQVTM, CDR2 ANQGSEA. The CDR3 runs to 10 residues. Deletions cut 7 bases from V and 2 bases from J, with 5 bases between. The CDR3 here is CSALQETQYF. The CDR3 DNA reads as TGCAGCGCCCTTCAAGAGACCCAGTACTTC.

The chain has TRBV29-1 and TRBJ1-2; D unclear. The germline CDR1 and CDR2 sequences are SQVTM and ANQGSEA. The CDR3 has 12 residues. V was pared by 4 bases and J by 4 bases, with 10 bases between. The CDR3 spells CSVVGESYGYTF. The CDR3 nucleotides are TGCAGCGTTGTGGGAGAATCCTATGGCTACACCTTC.

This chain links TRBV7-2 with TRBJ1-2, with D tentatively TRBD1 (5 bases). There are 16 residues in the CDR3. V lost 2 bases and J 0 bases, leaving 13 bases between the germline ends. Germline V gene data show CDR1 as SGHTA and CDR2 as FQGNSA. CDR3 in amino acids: CASSLRGGGTNYGYTF. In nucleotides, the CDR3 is TGTGCCAGCAGCTTACGGGGCGGGGGAACTAACTATGGCTACACCTTC.

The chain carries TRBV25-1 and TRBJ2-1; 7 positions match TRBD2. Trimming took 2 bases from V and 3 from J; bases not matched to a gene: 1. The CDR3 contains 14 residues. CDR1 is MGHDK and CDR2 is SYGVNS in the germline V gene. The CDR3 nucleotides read TGTGCCAGCAGTGAAAGCGGGGACTACAATGAGCAGTTCTTC. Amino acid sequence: CASSESGDYNEQFF.